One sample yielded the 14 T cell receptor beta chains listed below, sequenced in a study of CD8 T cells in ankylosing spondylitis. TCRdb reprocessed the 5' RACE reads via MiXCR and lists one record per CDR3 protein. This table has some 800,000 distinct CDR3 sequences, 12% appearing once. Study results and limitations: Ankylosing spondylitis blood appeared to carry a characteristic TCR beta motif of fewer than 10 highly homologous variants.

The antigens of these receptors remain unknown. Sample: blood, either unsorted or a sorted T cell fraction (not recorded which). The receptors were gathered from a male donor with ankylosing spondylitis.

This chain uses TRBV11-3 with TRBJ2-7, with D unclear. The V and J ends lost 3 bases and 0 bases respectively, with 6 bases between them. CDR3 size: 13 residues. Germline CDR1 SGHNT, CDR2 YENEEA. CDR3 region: CASSLQYSYEQYF. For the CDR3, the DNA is TGTGCCAGCAGCTTGCAATACTCCTACGAGCAGTACTTC.

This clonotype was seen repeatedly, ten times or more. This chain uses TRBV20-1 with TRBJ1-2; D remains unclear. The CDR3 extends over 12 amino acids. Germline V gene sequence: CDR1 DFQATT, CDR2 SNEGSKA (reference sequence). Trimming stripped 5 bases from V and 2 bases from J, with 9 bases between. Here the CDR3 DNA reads TGCAGTGCTTATTCCGGGAACTATGGCTACACCTTC. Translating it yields CSAYSGNYGYTF.

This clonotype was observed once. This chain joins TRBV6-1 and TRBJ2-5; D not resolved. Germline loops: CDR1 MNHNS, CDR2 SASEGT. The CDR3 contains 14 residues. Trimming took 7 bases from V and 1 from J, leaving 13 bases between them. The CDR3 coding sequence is TGTGCCAGCAACCCCGGAGTTACCCAAGAGACCCAGTACTTC. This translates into CASNPGVTQETQYF.

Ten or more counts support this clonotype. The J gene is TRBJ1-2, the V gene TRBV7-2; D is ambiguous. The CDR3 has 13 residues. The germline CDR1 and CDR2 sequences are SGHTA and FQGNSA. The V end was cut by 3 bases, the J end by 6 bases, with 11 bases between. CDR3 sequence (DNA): TGTGCCAGCAGCTTTTATAGGGAAGATGGCTACACCTTC. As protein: CASSFYREDGYTF.

CDR3 amino acids: CASSEQGRDYEQYF. The DNA of the CDR3 is TGTGCCAGCAGTGAACAGGGGAGGGACTACGAGCAGTACTTC. The J gene is TRBJ2-7, the V gene TRBV2; D is perhaps TRBD2 (7 bases). Germline CDR1 reads SNHLY; CDR2 reads FYNNEI. With 2 bases removed from V and 3 bases from J, the gap between germline ends came to 11 bases. The CDR3 contains 14 residues. The entire variable domain, with the rest obtained from reference TRBV2 and TRBJ2-7, is as follows: EPEVTQTPSHQVTQMGQEVILRCVPISNHLYFYWYRQILGQKVEFLVSFYNNEISEKSEIFDDQFSVERPDGSNFTLKIRSTKLEDSAMYFCASSEQGRDYEQYFGPGTRLTVT.

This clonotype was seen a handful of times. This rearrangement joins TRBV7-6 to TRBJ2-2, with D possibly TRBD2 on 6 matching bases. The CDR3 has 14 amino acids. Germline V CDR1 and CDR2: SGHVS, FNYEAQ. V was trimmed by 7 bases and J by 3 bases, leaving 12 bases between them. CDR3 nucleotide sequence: TGTGCCAGCACCCTGACGGGGGACACCGGGGAGCTGTTTTTT. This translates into CASTLTGDTGELFF. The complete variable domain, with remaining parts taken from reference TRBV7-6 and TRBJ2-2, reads GAGVSQSPRYKVTKRGQDVALRCDPISGHVSLYWYRQALGQGPEFLTYFNYEAQQDKSGLPNDRFSAERPEGSISTLTIQRTEQRDSAMYRCASTLTGDTGELFFGEGSRLTVL.

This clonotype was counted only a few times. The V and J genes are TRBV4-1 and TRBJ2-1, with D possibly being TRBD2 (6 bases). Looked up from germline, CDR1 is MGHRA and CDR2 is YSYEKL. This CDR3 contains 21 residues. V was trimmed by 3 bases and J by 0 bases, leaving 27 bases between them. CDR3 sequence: CASSHDMSPGGSLRSYNEQFF. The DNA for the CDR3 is TGCGCCAGCAGCCATGATATGTCTCCTGGGGGGTCTTTACGCTCCTACAATGAGCAGTTCTTC.

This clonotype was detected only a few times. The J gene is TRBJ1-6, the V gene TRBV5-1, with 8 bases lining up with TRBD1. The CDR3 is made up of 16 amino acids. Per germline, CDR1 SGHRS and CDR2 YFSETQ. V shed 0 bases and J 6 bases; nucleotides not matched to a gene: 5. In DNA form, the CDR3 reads TGCGCCAGCAGCTTGGAAGGACAGGGTGGTAATTCACCCCTCCACTTT. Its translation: CASSLEGQGGNSPLHF.

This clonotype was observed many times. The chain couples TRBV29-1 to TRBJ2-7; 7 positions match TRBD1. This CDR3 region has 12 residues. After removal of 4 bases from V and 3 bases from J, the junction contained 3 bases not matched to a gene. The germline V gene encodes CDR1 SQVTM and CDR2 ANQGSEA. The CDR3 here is CSVVQGVYEQYF. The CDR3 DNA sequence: TGCAGCGTTGTTCAGGGGGTCTACGAGCAGTACTTC.

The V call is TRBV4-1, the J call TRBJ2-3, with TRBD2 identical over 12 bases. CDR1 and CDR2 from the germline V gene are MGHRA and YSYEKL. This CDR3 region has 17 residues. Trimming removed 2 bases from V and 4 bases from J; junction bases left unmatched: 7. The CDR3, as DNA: TGCGCCAGCAGCCAAAGGGCTAGCGGGGGGGAGCCAGATACGCAGTATTTT. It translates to CASSQRASGGEPDTQYF.

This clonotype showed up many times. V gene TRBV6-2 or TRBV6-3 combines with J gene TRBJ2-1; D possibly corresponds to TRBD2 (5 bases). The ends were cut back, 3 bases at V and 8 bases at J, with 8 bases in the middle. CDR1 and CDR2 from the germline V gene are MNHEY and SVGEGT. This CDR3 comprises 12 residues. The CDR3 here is CASSYAGYEQFF. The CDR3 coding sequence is TGTGCCAGCAGTTATGCGGGTTATGAGCAGTTCTTC.

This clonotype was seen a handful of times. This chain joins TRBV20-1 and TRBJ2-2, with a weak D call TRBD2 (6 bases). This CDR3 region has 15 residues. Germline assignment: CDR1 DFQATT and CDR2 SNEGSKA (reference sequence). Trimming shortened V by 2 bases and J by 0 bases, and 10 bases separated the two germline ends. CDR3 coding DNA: TGCAGTGCTAGAATGGGGGGACCGAACACCGGGGAGCTGTTTTTT. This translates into CSARMGGPNTGELFF.

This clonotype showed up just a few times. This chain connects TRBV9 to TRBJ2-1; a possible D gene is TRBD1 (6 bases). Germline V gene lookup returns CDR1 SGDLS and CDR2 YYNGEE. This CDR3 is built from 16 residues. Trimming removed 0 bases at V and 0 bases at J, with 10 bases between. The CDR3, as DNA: TGTGCCAGCAGCGTAGACGGACAGAGCTCCTACAATGAGCAGTTCTTC. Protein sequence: CASSVDGQSSYNEQFF.

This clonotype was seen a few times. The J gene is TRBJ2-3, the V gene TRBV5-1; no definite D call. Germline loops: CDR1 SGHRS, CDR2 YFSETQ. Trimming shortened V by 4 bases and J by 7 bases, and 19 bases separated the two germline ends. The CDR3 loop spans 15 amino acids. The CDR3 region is CASSPPGRAGNTQYF. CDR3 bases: TGCGCCAGCAGCCCACCCGGACGGGCCGGAAATACGCAGTATTTT.